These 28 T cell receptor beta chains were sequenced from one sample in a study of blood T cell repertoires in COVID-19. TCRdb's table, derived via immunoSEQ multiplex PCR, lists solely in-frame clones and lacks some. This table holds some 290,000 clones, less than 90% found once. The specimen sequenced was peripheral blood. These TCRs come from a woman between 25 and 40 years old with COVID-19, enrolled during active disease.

The CDR3 protein is CASSSVGGGQPQHF. The CDR3 DNA reads TGTGCCAGCAGTTCCGTTGGTGGGGGGCAGCCCCAGCATTTT. The V call is TRBV28, the J call TRBJ1-5, with D perhaps matching TRBD1 (5 bases). Germline values: CDR1 MDHEN, CDR2 SYDVKM. The CDR3 consists of 14 residues. Trimming shortened V by 4 bases and J by 7 bases, and 14 bases separated the two germline ends.

The CDR3 sequence is CASSQDWDSAYEQYF. CDR3 nucleotide sequence: TGCGCCAGCAGCCAAGACTGGGACAGCGCCTACGAGCAGTACTTC. The V gene is TRBV4-1, the J gene TRBJ2-7, with TRBD1 matching 7 bases. The ends lost 0 bases at V and 2 bases at J; junction bases unmatched: 4. Germline V gives CDR1 MGHRA, CDR2 YSYEKL. The CDR3 loop spans 15 amino acids.

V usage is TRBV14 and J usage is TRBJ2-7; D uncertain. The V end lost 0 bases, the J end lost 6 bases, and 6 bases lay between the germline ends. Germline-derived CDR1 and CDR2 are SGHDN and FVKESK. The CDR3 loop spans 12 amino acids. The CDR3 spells CASSQDPSEQYF. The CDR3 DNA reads TGTGCCAGCAGCCAAGATCCCAGCGAGCAGTACTTC. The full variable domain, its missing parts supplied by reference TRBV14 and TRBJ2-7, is EAGVTQFPSHSVIEKGQTVTLRCDPISGHDNLYWYRRVMGKEIKFLLHFVKESKQDESGMPNNRFLAERTGGTYSTLKVQPAELEDSGVYFCASSQDPSEQYFGPGTRLTVT.

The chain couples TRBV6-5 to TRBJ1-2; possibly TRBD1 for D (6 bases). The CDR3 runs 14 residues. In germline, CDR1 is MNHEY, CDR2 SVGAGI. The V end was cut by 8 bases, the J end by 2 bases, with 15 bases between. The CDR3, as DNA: TGTGCCAGCGCAGGGGCCGTCGCGAACTATGGCTACACCTTC. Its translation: CASAGAVANYGYTF.

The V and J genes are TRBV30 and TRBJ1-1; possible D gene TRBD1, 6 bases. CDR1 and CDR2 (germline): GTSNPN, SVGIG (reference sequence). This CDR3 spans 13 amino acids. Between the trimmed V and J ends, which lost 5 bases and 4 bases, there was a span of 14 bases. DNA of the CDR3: TGTGCCTGGGGGGGGCACCAGGGCACTGAAGCTTTCTTT. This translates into CAWGGHQGTEAFF.

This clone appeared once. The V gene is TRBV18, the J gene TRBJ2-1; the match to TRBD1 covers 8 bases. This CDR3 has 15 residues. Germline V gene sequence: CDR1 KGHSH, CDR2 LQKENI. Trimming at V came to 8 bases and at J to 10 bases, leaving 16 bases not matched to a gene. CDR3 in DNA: TGTGCCAGCCTCCGTGGGCAGGGGGCCTCTGGGGAGCAGTTCTTC. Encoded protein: CASLRGQGASGEQFF.

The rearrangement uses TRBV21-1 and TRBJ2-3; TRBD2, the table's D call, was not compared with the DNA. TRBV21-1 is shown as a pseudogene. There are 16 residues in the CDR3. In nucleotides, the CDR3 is TGTGCCAGCAGTAAACCCCCAGCGGGGGAGGGAGATACGCAGTATTTT. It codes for CASSKPPAGEGDTQYF.

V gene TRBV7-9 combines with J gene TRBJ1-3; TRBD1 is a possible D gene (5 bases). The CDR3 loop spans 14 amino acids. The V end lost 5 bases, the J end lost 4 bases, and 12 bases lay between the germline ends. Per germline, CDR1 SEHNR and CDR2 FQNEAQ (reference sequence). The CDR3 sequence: CASSTSGTGNTIYF. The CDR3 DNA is TGTGCCAGCAGCACTAGCGGGACCGGAAACACCATATATTTT.

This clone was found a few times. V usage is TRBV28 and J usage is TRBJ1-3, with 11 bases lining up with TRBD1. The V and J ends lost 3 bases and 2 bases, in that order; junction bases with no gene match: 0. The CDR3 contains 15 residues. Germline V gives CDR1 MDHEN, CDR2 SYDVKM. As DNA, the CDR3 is TGTGCCAGCAGTTTGGACAGGGGGCCTGGAAACACCATATATTTT. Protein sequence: CASSLDRGPGNTIYF.

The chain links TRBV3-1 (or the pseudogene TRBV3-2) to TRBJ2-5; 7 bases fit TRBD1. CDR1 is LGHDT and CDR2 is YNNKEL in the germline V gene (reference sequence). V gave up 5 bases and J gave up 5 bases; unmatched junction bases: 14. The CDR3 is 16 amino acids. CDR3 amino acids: CASSTTKTGRGETQYF. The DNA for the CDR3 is TGTGCCAGCAGCACTACAAAGACAGGGAGAGGGGAGACCCAGTACTTC.

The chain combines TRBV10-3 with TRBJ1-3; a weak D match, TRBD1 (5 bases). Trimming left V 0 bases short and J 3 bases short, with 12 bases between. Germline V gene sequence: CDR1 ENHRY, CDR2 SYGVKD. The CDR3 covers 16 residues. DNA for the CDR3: TGTGCCATCAGTGAGTCCGCCAGGGTGGTTGGAAACACCATATATTTT. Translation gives CAISESARVVGNTIYF.

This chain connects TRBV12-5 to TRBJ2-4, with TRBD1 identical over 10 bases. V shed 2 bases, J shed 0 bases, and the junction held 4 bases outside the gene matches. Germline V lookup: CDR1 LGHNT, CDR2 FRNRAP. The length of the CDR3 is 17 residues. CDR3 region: CASGLRTGGIAKNIQYF. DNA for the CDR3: TGTGCTAGTGGTTTGAGGACAGGGGGGATAGCCAAAAACATTCAGTACTTC.

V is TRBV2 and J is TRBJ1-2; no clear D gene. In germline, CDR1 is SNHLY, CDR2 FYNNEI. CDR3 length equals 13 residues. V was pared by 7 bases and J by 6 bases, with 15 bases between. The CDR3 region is CASTEPARHGYTF. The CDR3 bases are TGTGCCAGCACCGAACCCGCCAGGCATGGCTACACCTTC.

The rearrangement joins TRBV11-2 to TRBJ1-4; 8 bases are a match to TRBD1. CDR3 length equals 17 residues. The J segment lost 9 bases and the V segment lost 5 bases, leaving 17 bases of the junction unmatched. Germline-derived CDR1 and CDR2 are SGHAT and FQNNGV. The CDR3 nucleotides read TGTGCCAGCAGCGAGACCCTCTCACAGGGGGTTGGGAAAAAACTGTTTTTT. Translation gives CASSETLSQGVGKKLFF.

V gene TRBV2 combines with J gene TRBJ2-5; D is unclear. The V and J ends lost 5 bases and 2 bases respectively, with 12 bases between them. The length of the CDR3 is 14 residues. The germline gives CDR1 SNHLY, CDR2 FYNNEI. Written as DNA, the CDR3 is TGTGCCAGCAGTCTTGTTTTCCCGCAAGAGACCCAGTACTTC. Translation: CASSLVFPQETQYF. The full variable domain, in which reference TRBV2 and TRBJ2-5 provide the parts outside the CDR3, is EPEVTQTPSHQVTQMGQEVILRCVPISNHLYFYWYRQILGQKVEFLVSFYNNEISEKSEIFDDQFSVERPDGSNFTLKIRSTKLEDSAMYFCASSLVFPQETQYFGPGTRLLVL.

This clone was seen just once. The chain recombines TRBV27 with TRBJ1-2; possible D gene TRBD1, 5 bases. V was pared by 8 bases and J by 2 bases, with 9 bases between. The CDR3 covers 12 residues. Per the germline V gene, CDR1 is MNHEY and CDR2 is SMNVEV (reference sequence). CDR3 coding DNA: TGTGCCAGCTCTGGGGGGAACTATGGCTACACCTTC. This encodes CASSGGNYGYTF.

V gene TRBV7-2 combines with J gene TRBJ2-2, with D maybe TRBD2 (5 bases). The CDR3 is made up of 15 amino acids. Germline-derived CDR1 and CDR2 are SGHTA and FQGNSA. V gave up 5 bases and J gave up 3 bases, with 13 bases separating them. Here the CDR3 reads CASSTGLTYTGELFF. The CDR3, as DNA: TGTGCCAGCAGCACGGGATTAACCTACACCGGGGAGCTGTTTTTT.

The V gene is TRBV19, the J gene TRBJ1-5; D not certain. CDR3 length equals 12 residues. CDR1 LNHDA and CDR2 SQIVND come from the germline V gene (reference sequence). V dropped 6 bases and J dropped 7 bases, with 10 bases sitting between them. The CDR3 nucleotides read TGTGCCAGTAGCTTGCCGGGGCAGCCCCAGCATTTT. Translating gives CASSLPGQPQHF.

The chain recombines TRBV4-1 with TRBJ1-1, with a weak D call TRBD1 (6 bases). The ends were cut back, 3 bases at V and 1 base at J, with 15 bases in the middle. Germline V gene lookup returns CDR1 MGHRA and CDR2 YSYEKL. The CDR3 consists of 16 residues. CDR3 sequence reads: CASSQKQGSENTEAFF. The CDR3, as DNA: TGCGCCAGCAGCCAGAAGCAGGGGAGTGAGAACACTGAAGCTTTCTTT.

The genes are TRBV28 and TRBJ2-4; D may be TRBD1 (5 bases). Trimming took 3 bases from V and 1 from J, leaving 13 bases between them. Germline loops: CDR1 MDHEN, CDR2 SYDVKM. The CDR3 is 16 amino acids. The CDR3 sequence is CASSFNQPGAKNIQYF. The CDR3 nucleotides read TGTGCCAGCAGTTTTAATCAACCAGGGGCCAAAAACATTCAGTACTTC.

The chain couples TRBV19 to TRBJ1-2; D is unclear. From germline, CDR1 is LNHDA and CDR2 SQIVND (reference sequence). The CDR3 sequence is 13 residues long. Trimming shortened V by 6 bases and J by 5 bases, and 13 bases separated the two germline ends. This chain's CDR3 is CASSRSPWYGYTF. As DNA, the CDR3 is TGTGCCAGTAGCCGGAGCCCCTGGTATGGCTACACCTTC.

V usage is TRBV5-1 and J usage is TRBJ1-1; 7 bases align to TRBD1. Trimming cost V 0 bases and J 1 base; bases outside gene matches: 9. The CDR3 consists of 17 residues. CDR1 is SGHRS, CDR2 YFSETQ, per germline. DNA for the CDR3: TGCGCCAGCAGCTTGGGACAGGGTGTCGGCCCGAACACTGAAGCTTTCTTT. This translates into CASSLGQGVGPNTEAFF.

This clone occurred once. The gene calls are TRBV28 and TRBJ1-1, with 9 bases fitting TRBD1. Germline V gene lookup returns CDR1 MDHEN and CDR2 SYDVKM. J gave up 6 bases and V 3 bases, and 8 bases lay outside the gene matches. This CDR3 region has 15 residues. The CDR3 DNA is TGTGCCAGCAGTTTCGTGACAGGGGGATTGGCTGAAGCTTTCTTT. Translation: CASSFVTGGLAEAFF.

The chain's CDR3 is CATGFRGSYEQYF. DNA for the CDR3: TGTGCCACCGGTTTCAGGGGCTCCTACGAGCAGTACTTC. V and J are TRBV27 and TRBJ2-7; the D gene is possibly TRBD1 (6 bases). The CDR3 is made up of 13 amino acids. The V and J ends lost 10 bases and 0 bases respectively, with 13 bases between them. Germline loops: CDR1 MNHEY, CDR2 SMNVEV (reference sequence).

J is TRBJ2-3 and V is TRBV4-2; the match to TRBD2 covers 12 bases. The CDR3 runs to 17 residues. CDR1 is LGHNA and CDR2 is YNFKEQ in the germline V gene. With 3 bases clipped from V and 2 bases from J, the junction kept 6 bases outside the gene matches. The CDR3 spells CASSHRTSGGPTDTQYF. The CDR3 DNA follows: TGTGCCAGCAGCCACCGAACTAGCGGGGGGCCCACAGATACGCAGTATTTT.

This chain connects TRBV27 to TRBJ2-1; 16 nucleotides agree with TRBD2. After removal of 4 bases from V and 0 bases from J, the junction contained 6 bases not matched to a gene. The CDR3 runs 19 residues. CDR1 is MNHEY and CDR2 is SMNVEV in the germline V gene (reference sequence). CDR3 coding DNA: TGTGCCAGCAGTTCAACCGGGACTAGCGGGGGGGGCTCCTACAATGAGCAGTTCTTC. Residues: CASSSTGTSGGGSYNEQFF.

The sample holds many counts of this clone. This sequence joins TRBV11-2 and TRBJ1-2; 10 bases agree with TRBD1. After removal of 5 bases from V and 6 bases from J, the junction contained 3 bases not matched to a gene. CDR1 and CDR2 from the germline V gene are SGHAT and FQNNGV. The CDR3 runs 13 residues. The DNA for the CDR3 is TGTGCCAGCAGCGAGGGGACAGGGGATGGCTACACCTTC. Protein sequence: CASSEGTGDGYTF.

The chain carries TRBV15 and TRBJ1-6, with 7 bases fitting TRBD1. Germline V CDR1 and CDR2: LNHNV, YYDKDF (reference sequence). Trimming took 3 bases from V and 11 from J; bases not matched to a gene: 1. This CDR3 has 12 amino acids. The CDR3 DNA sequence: TGTGCCACCAGCAGTCAGGGGGCACCCCTCCACTTT. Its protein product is CATSSQGAPLHF. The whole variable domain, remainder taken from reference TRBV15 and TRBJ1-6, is DAMVIQNPRYQVTQFGKPVTLSCSQTLNHNVMYWYQQKSSQAPKLLFHYYDKDFNNEADTPDNFQSRRPNTSFCFLDIRSPGLGDTAMYLCATSSQGAPLHFGNGTRLTVT.